This note documents a single TCR beta chain sequence. Its specificity is not known. This record comes from a study of Tregs in tolerant kidney transplant recipients. There are 14 residues in the CDR3. V lost 2 bases and J 2 bases, leaving 12 bases between the germline ends. The germline V gene has CDR1 GTSNPN and CDR2 SVGIG (reference sequence). Findings and limits, study-wide: Tregs expanded with activated donor B cells seemed most donor-specific.

Generated by immunoSEQ multiplex PCR, the TCRdb table keeps only in-frame clones and is missing some. This table has fewer than 150,000 clones, almost 95% appearing once. Unstimulated Tregs (CD4+CD25+CD127-) and CD4+CD25- non-Tregs were sorted from PBMCs. The rearrangement uses TRBV30 and TRBJ1-2; D perhaps matches TRBD1 (6 bases). Sequencing was done on a sample of CD4+ T cells from blood. This sequence originates from a human donor in good health. The CDR3 reads CAWSWGRKNYGYTF. CDR3 sequence (DNA): TGTGCCTGGAGTTGGGGGCGGAAAAACTATGGCTACACCTTC.